This T cell receptor beta chain appears in the sequencing data of a study of T-cell reconstitution after alpha-beta-depleted transplantation in children. Unique molecular identifiers were built into the TCRbeta library. TCRdb re-derived calls from the PCR reads in MiXCR, one entry per CDR3 protein. Among about 610,000 distinct CDR3 sequences listed, under 12% were seen once. V was pared by 6 bases and J by 1 base, with 9 bases between. The CDR3 runs to 13 residues. CDR1 is MNHEY and CDR2 is SVGEGT in the germline V gene. This sequence joins TRBV6-2 or TRBV6-3 and TRBJ1-1, with D tentatively TRBD1 (6 bases). The source is a human donor who donated a stem cell graft to a child with acute myeloid leukemia. Sequenced material: PBMCs from the stem cell graft donor, taken from the stem cell graft. The CDR3 is CASRDSQNTEAFF. The CDR3 nucleotides are TGTGCCAGCAGGGACAGCCAGAACACTGAAGCTTTCTTT.